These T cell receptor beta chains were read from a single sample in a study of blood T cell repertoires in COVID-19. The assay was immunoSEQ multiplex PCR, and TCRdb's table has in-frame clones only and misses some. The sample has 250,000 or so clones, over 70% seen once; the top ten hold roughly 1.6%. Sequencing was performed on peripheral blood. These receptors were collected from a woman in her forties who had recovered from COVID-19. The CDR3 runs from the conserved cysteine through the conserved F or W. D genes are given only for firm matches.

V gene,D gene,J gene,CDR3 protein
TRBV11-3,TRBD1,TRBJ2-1,CASSLVGGFNEDRGYNEQFF
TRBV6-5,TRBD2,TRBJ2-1,CASRQGLAVNEQFF
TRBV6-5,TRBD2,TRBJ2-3,CASSWLTGGYTQYF
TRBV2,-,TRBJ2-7,CASSESQAGYEQYF
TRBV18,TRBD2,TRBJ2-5,CASSPRLAGRYQETQYF
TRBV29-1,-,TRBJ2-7,CSVGQGYYEQYF
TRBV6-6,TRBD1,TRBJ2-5,CASSYPRQGRETQYF
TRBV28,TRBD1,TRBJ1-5,CASPDRASNQPQHF
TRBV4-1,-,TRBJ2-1,CASSQAVSSYNEQFF
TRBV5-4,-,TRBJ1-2,CASSSAGGGDYGYTF
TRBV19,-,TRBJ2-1,CASNEGTGNEQFF
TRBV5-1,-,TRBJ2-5,CASSLYYSQETQYF
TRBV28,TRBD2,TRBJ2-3,CASSLWGGGGFTDTQYF
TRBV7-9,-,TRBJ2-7,CASSFQPGDYEQYF
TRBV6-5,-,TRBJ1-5,CASSQTGHSNQPQHF
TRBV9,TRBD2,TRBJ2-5,CASSVVAGVGQETQYF
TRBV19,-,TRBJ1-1,CASRPLLGGAMATEAFF
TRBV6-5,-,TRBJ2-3,CASSLEERRTQYF
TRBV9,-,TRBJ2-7,CASSVGVARGYEQYF
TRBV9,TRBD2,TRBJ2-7,CASSLQTSIDEQYF
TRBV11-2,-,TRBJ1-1,CASSRRMAMPGTEAFF
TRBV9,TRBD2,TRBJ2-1,CASSVVPARGGLNEQFF
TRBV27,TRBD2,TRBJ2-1,CASSPWTSGGAVEQFF
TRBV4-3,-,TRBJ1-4,CASSRDAATNEKLFF
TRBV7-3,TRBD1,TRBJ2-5,CASGQGATETQYF
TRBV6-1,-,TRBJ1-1,CASSELRNTEAFF
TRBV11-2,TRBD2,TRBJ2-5,CASSLVTSGALEETQYF
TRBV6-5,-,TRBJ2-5,CASSLARDLETQYF
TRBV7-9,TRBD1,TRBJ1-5,CASSSQGPNQPQHF
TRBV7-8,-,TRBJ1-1,CASSLGRTEAFF
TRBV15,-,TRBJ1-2,CATSRGGTTNYGYTF
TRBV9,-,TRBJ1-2,CASSAGGSGGYTF
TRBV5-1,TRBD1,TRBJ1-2,CASSFDRGWNGYTF
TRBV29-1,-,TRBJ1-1,CSVEGHGGTEAFF
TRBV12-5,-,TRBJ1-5,CASAPGWASNQPQHF
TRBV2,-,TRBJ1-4,CASRRTVATNEKLFF
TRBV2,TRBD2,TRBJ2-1,CASSERASGGYEQFF
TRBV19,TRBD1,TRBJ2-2,CASRKGQGNTGELFF
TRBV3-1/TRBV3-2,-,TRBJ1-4,CASSQVPTATNEKLFF
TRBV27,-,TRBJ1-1,CATQGLGNTEAFF
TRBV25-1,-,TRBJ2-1,CASSENRNEQFF
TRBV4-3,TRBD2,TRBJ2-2,CASSPPGGVGTGELFF
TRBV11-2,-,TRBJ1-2,CASSLVTDYGYTF
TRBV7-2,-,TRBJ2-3,CASSLWGPTDTQYF
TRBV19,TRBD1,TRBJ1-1,CASSPRTGGAFF
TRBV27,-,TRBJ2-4,CASSPGVSNIQYF
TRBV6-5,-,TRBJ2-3,CASRRGWDTQYF
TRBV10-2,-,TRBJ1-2,CASSESGQGHGGYTF